These T cell receptor beta chains were read from a single sample in a study of cytomegalovirus exposure and HLA in healthy donors. The data were produced by immunoSEQ multiplex PCR, yet TCRdb's version contains in-frame clones alone and is incomplete. The sample carries about 120,000 clones, 70% to 80% recorded once. Sequencing used PBMCs. All receptors come from a woman aged 40 to 50 in good health and CMV-seropositive. The CDR3 runs from the conserved cysteine through the conserved F or W. D genes are given only for firm matches. Expanded clones get a size class; other rows say once, few or many, or leave the size out.

d_call	v_call	clone_size	j_call	cdr3_nt	cdr3_aa
TRBD1	TRBV2	.	TRBJ1-5	TGTGCCAGCAGGGCCGACAGGGGGGGCAATCAGCCCCAGCATTTT	CASRADRGGNQPQHF
TRBD2	TRBV19	few	TRBJ2-7	TGTGCCAGTAGTGGCTCCGGGACTAGCGTTTCCTACGAGCAGTACTTC	CASSGSGTSVSYEQYF
.	TRBV15	.	TRBJ1-4	TGTGCCACCAGCAGAGATACCCAGGGGTATGAAAAACTGTTTTTT	CATSRDTQGYEKLFF
TRBD2	TRBV5-6	few	TRBJ2-5	TGTGCCAGCAGCTTGGGGACTAGCATGGGGGAGACCCAGTACTTC	CASSLGTSMGETQYF
.	TRBV30	.	TRBJ1-3	TGTGCCTGGGGTGTCGAAGGCAGATCCCAGGCCATATATTTT	CAWGVEGRSQAIYF
.	TRBV21-1	.	TRBJ1-1	TGTGCCAGCAGCAACGGGACAGGGGATGAAGCTTTCTTT	CASSNGTGDEAFF
TRBD1	TRBV5-1	.	TRBJ2-5	TGCGCCAGCAGCTTGACCGGACAGGGCCAAGAGACCCAGTACTTC	CASSLTGQGQETQYF
TRBD2	TRBV6-5	.	TRBJ2-1	TGTGCCAGCAGCTATACTAGCGGACTTTACAATGAGCAGTTCTTC	CASSYTSGLYNEQFF
.	TRBV9	.	TRBJ2-7	TGTGCCAGCAGCGTAGGTGACTTGGGAGGGGGCGAGCAGTACTTC	CASSVGDLGGGEQYF
TRBD2	TRBV6-1	.	TRBJ2-3	TGTGCCAGCAGTGCGGCGGGGGGCACAGATACGCAGTATTTT	CASSAAGGTDTQYF
.	TRBV5-1	.	TRBJ2-5	TGCGCCAGCAGCCTGGACTTGATCCAAGAGACCCAGTACTTC	CASSLDLIQETQYF
TRBD2	TRBV9	.	TRBJ2-7	TGTGCCAGACCCGGGGGGAAGCCCTACGAGCAGTACTTC	CARPGGKPYEQYF
.	TRBV7-8	.	TRBJ2-7	TGTGCCAGCAGCCCACTAGGAGGGCCTCAGACCGAGCAGTACTTC	CASSPLGGPQTEQYF
TRBD1	TRBV9	.	TRBJ1-3	TGTGCCAGCAGCTTCCAGACAGGGACCTCTGGAAACACCATATATTTT	CASSFQTGTSGNTIYF